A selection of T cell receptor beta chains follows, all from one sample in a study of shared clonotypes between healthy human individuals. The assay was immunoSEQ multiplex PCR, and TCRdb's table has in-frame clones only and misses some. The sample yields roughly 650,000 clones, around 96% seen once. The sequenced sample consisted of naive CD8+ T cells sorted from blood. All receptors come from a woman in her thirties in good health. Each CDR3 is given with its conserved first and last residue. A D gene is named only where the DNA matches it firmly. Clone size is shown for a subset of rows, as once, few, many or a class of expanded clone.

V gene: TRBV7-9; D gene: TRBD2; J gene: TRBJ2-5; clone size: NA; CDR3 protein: CASSLDSSGGPSETQYF; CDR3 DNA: TGTGCCAGCAGCTTAGATTCTAGCGGGGGACCCTCCGAGACCCAGTACTTC
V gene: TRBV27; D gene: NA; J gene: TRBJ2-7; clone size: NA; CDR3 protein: CASSLSPGEAEQYF; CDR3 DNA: TGTGCCAGCAGTTTATCCCCCGGGGAGGCCGAGCAGTACTTC
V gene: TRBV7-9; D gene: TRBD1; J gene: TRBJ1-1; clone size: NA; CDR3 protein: CASSPPRGHTEAFF; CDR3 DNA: TGTGCCAGCAGCCCACCCAGGGGGCACACTGAAGCTTTCTTT
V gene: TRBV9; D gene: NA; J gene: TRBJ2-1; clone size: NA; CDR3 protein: CASSHGKGNEQFF; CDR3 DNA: TGTGCCAGCAGCCATGGGAAGGGCAATGAGCAGTTCTTC
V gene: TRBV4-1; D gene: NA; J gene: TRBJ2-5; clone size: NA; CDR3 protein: CASSPRGGQSGGTQYF; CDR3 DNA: TGCGCCAGCAGCCCAAGAGGAGGACAATCAGGAGGGACCCAGTACTTC
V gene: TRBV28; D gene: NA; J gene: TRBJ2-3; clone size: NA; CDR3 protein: CASRDPSTDTQYF; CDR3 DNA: TGTGCCAGCAGAGACCCTAGCACAGATACGCAGTATTTT
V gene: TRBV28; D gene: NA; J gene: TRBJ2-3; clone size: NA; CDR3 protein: CASSLWRGGTDTQYF; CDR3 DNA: TGTGCCAGCAGTTTGTGGCGGGGCGGCACAGATACGCAGTATTTT
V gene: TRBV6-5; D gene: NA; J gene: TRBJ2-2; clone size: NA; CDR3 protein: CASSYFDGSGELFF; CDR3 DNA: TGTGCCAGCAGTTACTTTGACGGCTCCGGGGAGCTGTTTTTT
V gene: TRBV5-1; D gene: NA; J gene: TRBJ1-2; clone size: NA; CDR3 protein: CASRGRWGNLSDYGYTF; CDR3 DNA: TGCGCCAGCAGAGGCCGTTGGGGGAATCTGTCGGACTATGGCTACACCTTC
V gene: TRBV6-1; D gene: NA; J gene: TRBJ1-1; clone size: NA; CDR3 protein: CASRVRGTDLHEAFF; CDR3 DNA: TGTGCCAGCAGAGTTAGAGGGACTGATCTCCATGAAGCTTTCTTT
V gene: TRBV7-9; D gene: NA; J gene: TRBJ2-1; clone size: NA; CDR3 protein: CASSPLRTASYNEQFF; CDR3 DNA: TGTGCCAGCAGCCCCCTTCGGACAGCCTCCTACAATGAGCAGTTCTTC
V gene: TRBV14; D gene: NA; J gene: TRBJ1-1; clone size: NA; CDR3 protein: CASSLSWGTAEAFF; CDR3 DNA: TGTGCCAGCAGCCTCTCATGGGGTACCGCTGAAGCTTTCTTT
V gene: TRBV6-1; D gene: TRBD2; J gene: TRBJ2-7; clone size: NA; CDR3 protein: CASSGTSWYEQYF; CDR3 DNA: TGTGCCAGCAGTGGGACTAGTTGGTACGAGCAGTACTTC
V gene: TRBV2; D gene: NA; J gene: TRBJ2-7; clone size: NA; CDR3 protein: CASKIDGKVSHEQYF; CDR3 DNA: TGTGCCAGCAAAATCGATGGAAAAGTATCCCACGAGCAGTACTTC
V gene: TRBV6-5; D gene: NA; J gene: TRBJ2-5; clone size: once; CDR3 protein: CASSYSGTQETQYF; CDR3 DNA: TGTGCCAGCAGTTACTCGGGAACCCAAGAGACCCAGTACTTC
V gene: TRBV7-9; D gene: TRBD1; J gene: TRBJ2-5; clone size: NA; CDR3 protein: CASSTAGQGLGETQYF; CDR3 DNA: TGTGCCAGCAGCACCGCGGGACAGGGGTTAGGAGAGACCCAGTACTTC
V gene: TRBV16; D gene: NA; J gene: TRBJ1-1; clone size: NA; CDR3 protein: CASSQSIDLNTEAFF; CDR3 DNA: TGTGCCAGCAGCCAATCGATTGACCTGAACACTGAAGCTTTCTTT
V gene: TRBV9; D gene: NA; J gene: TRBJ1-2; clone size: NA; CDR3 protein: CASSVTGKDGYTF; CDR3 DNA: TGTGCCAGCAGCGTCACAGGGAAGGACGGCTACACCTTC
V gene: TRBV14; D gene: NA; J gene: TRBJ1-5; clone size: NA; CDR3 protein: CASSQGGMNQPQHF; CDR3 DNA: TGTGCCAGCAGCCAAGGGGGTATGAATCAGCCCCAGCATTTT
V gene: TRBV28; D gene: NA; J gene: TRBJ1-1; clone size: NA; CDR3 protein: CASSFGVLNTEAFF; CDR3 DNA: TGTGCCAGCAGTTTTGGGGTTCTGAACACTGAAGCTTTCTTT
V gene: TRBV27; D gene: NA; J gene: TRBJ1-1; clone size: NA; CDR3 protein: CASSFVGAEAFF; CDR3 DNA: TGTGCCAGCAGTTTCGTCGGCGCCGAAGCTTTCTTT
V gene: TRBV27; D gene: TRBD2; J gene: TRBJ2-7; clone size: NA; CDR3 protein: CASSLSSGRISEQYF; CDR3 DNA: TGTGCCAGCAGTTTGTCTAGCGGGAGAATCTCCGAGCAGTACTTC
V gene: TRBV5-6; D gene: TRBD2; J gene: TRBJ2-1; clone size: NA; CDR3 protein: CASSIAGGPNEQFF; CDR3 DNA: TGTGCCAGCAGCATAGCGGGAGGGCCCAATGAGCAGTTCTTC
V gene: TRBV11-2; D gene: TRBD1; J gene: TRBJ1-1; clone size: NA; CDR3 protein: CASSLGLSGGGTEAFF; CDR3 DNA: TGTGCCAGCAGCTTAGGACTGTCAGGGGGTGGTACTGAAGCTTTCTTT
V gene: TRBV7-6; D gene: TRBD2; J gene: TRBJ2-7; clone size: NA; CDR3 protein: CASSRTSGRFNEQYF; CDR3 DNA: TGTGCCAGCAGCCGGACTAGCGGGAGATTCAACGAGCAGTACTTC